This note documents a single TCR beta chain sequence. MiXCR, run by TCRdb on the RACE reads, gives a single entry per CDR3 protein. The repertoire consists of more than 250,000 distinct CDR3 sequences, with over 8% occurring once and the leading ten covering around 2.5%. This record comes from a study of human T cells and chemical hapten exposure. Time point described: pre-sensitization, week 0. The treatment here: therapeutic diphenylcyclopropenone sensitization with weekly scalp DPC. The sample here was whole blood, taken in connection with sensitization to the hapten diphenylcyclopropenone (DPC). This receptor was identified in a woman in her forties with alopecia areata. Some clones in this sample may be carry-over from other donors' samples.

This CDR3 reads CSVGQGVYEQYF. The CDR3 DNA reads TGCAGCGTTGGGCAGGGAGTCTACGAGCAGTACTTC. The gene calls are TRBV29-1 and TRBJ2-7, with D perhaps given as TRBD1 or TRBD2 (5 bases each). The CDR3 spans 12 residues. With 4 bases removed from V and 3 bases from J, the gap between germline ends came to 10 bases. Per germline, CDR1 SQVTM and CDR2 ANQGSEA.